This T cell receptor beta chain is drawn from a study of T-cell memory formation after mild COVID-19. CDR3 length equals 14 residues. The junction had 7 bases not matched to a gene; V was cut back by 1 base and J by 7 bases. Germline CDR1 reads MNHNS; CDR2 reads SASEGT. TCRdb independently ran MiXCR on the 5' RACE reads; one entry per CDR3 protein. Here the sample spans roughly 450,000 distinct CDR3 sequences, 15% to 20% being singletons. This clonotype was detected only a few times. The chain employs TRBV6-1 and TRBJ2-7; 7 positions match TRBD2. The material sequenced was PBMCs or a T cell subset sorted from them (not recorded which). The source is an adult woman who had mild COVID-19 (a few samples of this study predate the infection). Cell type and time point are not known. The chain's CDR3 is CASSEGSSGYEQYF. The CDR3 DNA reads TGTGCCAGCAGTGAAGGTAGTAGCGGGTATGAGCAGTACTTC.